A selection of T cell receptor beta chains follows, all from one sample in a study of blood T cell repertoires in COVID-19. Some clones are missing from TCRdb's copy, which holds only in-frame ones; the method was immunoSEQ multiplex PCR. The sample carries about 210,000 clones, 81% recorded once. The specimen sequenced was PBMCs or T cells enriched from blood (not recorded which). The source of these receptors is a woman between 45 and 65 years old with acute COVID-19. CDR3s include the opening cysteine and the closing phenylalanine or tryptophan. The D gene is left open where the match is weak. Clone size is stated in some rows and not others, as once, few, many or a class when expanded.

J gene | V gene | clone size | D gene | CDR3 DNA | CDR3 protein
TRBJ2-1 | TRBV10-1 | few | TRBD2 | TGCGCCACCCTGAAGGGCGGGAGGCGTAATGAGCAGTTCTTC | CATLKGGRRNEQFF
TRBJ1-5 | TRBV19 | NA | NA | TGTGCCGCCCGACAGGTAGGGGCGAATCAGCCCCAGCATTTT | CAARQVGANQPQHF
TRBJ2-1 | TRBV6-5 | few | TRBD1 | TGTGCCAGCAGCCGAGACAGGGGCAGGGAGCAGTTCTTC | CASSRDRGREQFF
TRBJ1-1 | TRBV19 | NA | TRBD1 | TGTGCCAGTAGTAACGGACGACAGGGTGAAGCTTTCTTT | CASSNGRQGEAFF
TRBJ2-7 | TRBV18 | NA | NA | TGTGCCAGCTCACGCACCGGGCCGGGAGAGCAGTACTTC | CASSRTGPGEQYF
TRBJ2-1 | TRBV29-1 | NA | TRBD2 | TGCAGCGTGGAAACCGGCGGGGGGCCGGCAAATGAGCAGTTCTTC | CSVETGGGPANEQFF
TRBJ2-7 | TRBV10-3 | few | NA | TGTGCCATCGGTGAAGGACTTAGCTCCTACGAGCAGTACTTC | CAIGEGLSSYEQYF
TRBJ2-1 | TRBV6-5 | NA | TRBD2 | TGTGCCAGCGGCACCGGCGATCGGGGGGACGAGCAGTTCTTC | CASGTGDRGDEQFF
TRBJ1-2 | TRBV6-5 | NA | NA | TGTGCCAGCAGTTACGCGGCAGACTCCTATGGCTACACCTTC | CASSYAADSYGYTF
TRBJ2-7 | TRBV28 | NA | TRBD2 | TGTGCCAGCAGTTTATGGGGTAGCGGGAGTGTTCGGAACGAGCAGTACTTC | CASSLWGSGSVRNEQYF
TRBJ2-1 | TRBV28 | NA | TRBD2 | TGTGCCAGCGGCCGCGGATCGCGGGGGGGCGAGCAGTTCTTC | CASGRGSRGGEQFF
TRBJ1-1 | TRBV6-1 | once | NA | TGTGCCAGCAGTGAATATGAGGAGGAAAAAGCTTTCTTT | CASSEYEEEKAFF
TRBJ2-7 | TRBV11-2 | NA | TRBD1 | TGTGCCAGCAGCAGACAGGGGGTTTTAAACGAGCAGTACTTC | CASSRQGVLNEQYF
TRBJ2-7 | TRBV11-1 | NA | TRBD1 | TGTGCCAGCAGCGACCGGGACAGGGCCTACGAGCAGTACTTC | CASSDRDRAYEQYF
TRBJ1-2 | TRBV28 | NA | NA | TGTGCCAGCAGTTTAGTGGCTGACTACACCTTC | CASSLVADYTF
TRBJ2-7 | TRBV7-2 | NA | NA | TGTGCCAGCAGATCCCCCCCAGGGTCATCCGAGCAGTACTTC | CASRSPPGSSEQYF
TRBJ2-6 | TRBV9 | NA | NA | TGTGCCAGCAGCCAGAGAGGGACTGGGGCCAACGTCCTGACTTTC | CASSQRGTGANVLTF
TRBJ2-7 | TRBV3-1/TRBV3-2 | NA | TRBD2 | TGTGCCAGCAGCCAAGTAGCGGGGGGTTCCTACGAGCAGTACTTC | CASSQVAGGSYEQYF
TRBJ2-7 | TRBV3-1/TRBV3-2 | NA | NA | TGTGCCAGCAGCCGCCGGGGATCCTACGAGCAGTACTTC | CASSRRGSYEQYF
TRBJ1-4 | TRBV11-2 | few | NA | TGTGCCAGCAGGACGGAAAGGAGTCTCAATGAAAAACTGTTTTTT | CASRTERSLNEKLFF
TRBJ2-3 | TRBV7-8 | NA | NA | TGTGCCAGCAGCTTAGGGGGGGTAGATGCAGCAGATACGCAGTATTTT | CASSLGGVDAADTQYF
TRBJ1-4 | TRBV30 | NA | NA | TGTGCCTGCACGAAACAGGGCTTTGGTGAAAAACTGTTTTTT | CACTKQGFGEKLFF
TRBJ2-5 | TRBV7-9 | NA | TRBD2 | TGTGCCAGCAGCTCAAGGGGAGGGTTGGAGACCCAGTACTTC | CASSSRGGLETQYF